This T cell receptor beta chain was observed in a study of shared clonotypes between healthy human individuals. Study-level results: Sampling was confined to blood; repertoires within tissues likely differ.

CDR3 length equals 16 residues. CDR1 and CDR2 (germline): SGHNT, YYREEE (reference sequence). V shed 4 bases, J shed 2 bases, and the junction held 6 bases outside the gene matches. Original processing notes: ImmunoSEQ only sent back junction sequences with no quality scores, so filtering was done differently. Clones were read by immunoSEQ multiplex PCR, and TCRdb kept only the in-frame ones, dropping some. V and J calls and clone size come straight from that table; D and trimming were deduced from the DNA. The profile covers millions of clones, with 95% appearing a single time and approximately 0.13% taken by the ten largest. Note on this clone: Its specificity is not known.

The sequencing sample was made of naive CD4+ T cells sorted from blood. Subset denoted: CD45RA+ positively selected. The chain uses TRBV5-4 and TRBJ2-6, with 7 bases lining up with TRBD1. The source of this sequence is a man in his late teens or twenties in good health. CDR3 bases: TGTGCCAGCAGCAAACCAACAGGGGCTGGGGCCAACGTCCTGACTTTC. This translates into CASSKPTGAGANVLTF.